Shown below are 32 T cell receptor beta chains from a single sample sequenced in a study of blood T cells in healthy people across ages. With a J-beta primer mix and a sample-barcoded 5' primer, a second PCR ran about 7 to 12 cycles. TCRdb called the 5' RACE reads again in MiXCR, with one record for every CDR3 protein. Here the sample spans about 1.8 million distinct CDR3 sequences, 40% to 55% being singletons. What was sequenced was blood. These receptors were obtained from a woman aged 40 to 55 in good health.

The V call is TRBV7-9, the J call TRBJ2-7, with D maybe TRBD2 (7 bases). Trimming took off 0 bases at V and 6 bases at J, with 15 bases between the two ends. Germline V gene sequence: CDR1 SEHNR, CDR2 FQNEAQ (reference sequence). The CDR3 consists of 15 residues. The CDR3 spells CASSLANGGGGEQYF. Here the CDR3 DNA reads TGTGCCAGCAGCTTAGCGAACGGGGGCGGGGGCGAGCAGTACTTC.

CDR3 nucleotide sequence: TGTGCCACCAGCATTTCAGGCAGATCCTACGAGCAGTACTTC. Its translation is CATSISGRSYEQYF. V usage is TRBV15 and J usage is TRBJ2-7; D ambiguous. The CDR3 has 14 amino acids. Germline values: CDR1 LNHNV, CDR2 YYDKDF (reference sequence). V gave up 4 bases and J gave up 1 base, with 11 bases separating them.

V usage is TRBV2 and J usage is TRBJ2-7; tentative D call: TRBD2 (6 bases). In germline, CDR1 is SNHLY, CDR2 FYNNEI. The V end was cut by 4 bases, the J end by 6 bases, with 13 bases between. This CDR3 is 13 amino acids long. CDR3 in amino acids: CASSAYSGGEQYF. The CDR3, as DNA: TGTGCCAGCAGTGCCTATAGCGGTGGCGAGCAGTACTTC.

This chain joins TRBV13 and TRBJ2-5, with D unresolved. CDR1 and CDR2 from the germline V gene are PRHDT and FYEKMQ (reference sequence). The CDR3 contains 15 residues. Trimming pared 1 base from V and 10 bases from J, leaving 19 bases between. CDR3 nucleotide sequence: TGTGCCAGCAGCTTAGCAGTAGGACCCAAGAGAAGCCAGTACTTC. It translates to CASSLAVGPKRSQYF.

The chain couples TRBV12-3 or TRBV12-4 to TRBJ2-7; 7 bases map to TRBD1. The CDR3 length is 13 residues. After removal of 5 bases from V and 6 bases from J, the junction contained 7 bases not matched to a gene. The chain's CDR3 is CASSQTGSAEQYF. The CDR3 DNA reads TGTGCCAGCAGTCAGACAGGGTCCGCCGAGCAGTACTTC.

The CDR3 sequence is CSVLNRANTEAFF. DNA of the CDR3: TGCAGTGTTCTTAACAGGGCGAACACTGAAGCTTTCTTT. The chain carries TRBV20-1 and TRBJ1-1; a possible D gene is TRBD1 (6 bases). This CDR3 comprises 13 residues. V shed 7 bases and J shed 1 base, with 13 bases lying between them. In germline, CDR1 is DFQATT, CDR2 SNEGSKA (reference sequence).

This rearrangement joins TRBV28 to TRBJ2-7; 8 bases match TRBD1. Trimming took 4 bases from V and 5 from J; bases not matched to a gene: 10. The CDR3 is made up of 15 amino acids. CDR1 and CDR2 (germline): MDHEN, SYDVKM. CDR3: CASSSGQDYWNEQYF. CDR3 sequence (DNA): TGTGCCAGCAGTTCGGGACAGGATTATTGGAACGAGCAGTACTTC.

This clonotype showed up just a few times. The chain carries TRBV15 and TRBJ2-5; 7 bases fit TRBD2. CDR1 and CDR2 from the germline V gene are LNHNV and YYDKDF (reference sequence). The CDR3 is 14 residues long. Losses at the gene ends were 5 bases for V and 6 bases for J; bases not matched to a gene: 9. The CDR3, as DNA: TGTGCCACCAGCCCCTCGGGGGGTGGAAAGACCCAGTACTTC. Residues: CATSPSGGGKTQYF.

This chain joins TRBV10-3 and TRBJ2-7, with D hard to call. The V gene's germline CDR1 is ENHRY and CDR2 SYGVKD. The CDR3 sequence is 14 residues long. Trimming left V 7 bases short and J 0 bases short, with 13 bases between. As DNA, the CDR3 is TGTGCCATCATGTTAGTGCAGAACTCCTACGAGCAGTACTTC. Amino acid sequence: CAIMLVQNSYEQYF.

The chain carries TRBV24-1 and TRBJ1-2, with D tentatively TRBD1 (6 bases). CDR1 is KGHDR, CDR2 SFDVKD, per germline. This CDR3 has 13 amino acids. V lost 4 bases and J 10 bases, leaving 15 bases between the germline ends. The CDR3 region has the DNA TGTGCCACCAGTGACCCCGGACAGCCCTACTACACCTTC. Its translation: CATSDPGQPYYTF.

The genes are TRBV12-3 or TRBV12-4 and TRBJ2-5; 16 positions agree with TRBD2. The V and J ends lost 3 bases and 5 bases, in that order; junction bases with no gene match: 9. CDR3 length: 18 amino acids. Written as DNA, the CDR3 is TGTGCCAGCAGTTTGGGGACTAGCGGGGGGGCATTAAGGGAGACCCAGTACTTC. Protein product: CASSLGTSGGALRETQYF.

The rearrangement uses TRBV24-1 and TRBJ2-3, with TRBD1 matching 11 bases. Germline-derived CDR1 and CDR2 are KGHDR and SFDVKD. V was pared by 4 bases and J by 6 bases, with 11 bases of the junction left unmatched. The CDR3 covers 17 residues. CDR3 region: CATSDTGQGALFDTQYF. The CDR3 DNA sequence: TGTGCCACCAGTGACACAGGACAGGGGGCTTTATTTGATACGCAGTATTTT.

The chain combines TRBV6-2 or TRBV6-3 with TRBJ2-3; 13 positions agree with TRBD2. Trimming at V came to 5 bases and at J to 2 bases, leaving 16 bases not matched to a gene. The CDR3 is made up of 20 amino acids. Germline V gene lookup returns CDR1 MNHEY and CDR2 SVGEGT. The CDR3 bases are TGTGCCAGCAGTCAACTTGTCCCGGGACTAGCGGGGACCCTCACAGATACGCAGTATTTT. Encoded protein: CASSQLVPGLAGTLTDTQYF.

This clonotype was observed a handful of times. This chain links TRBV6-5 with TRBJ1-2; 9 bases align to TRBD1. The CDR3 covers 15 residues. From germline, CDR1 is MNHEY and CDR2 SVGAGI. V lost 4 bases and J lost 5; bases outside the gene matches: 8. CDR3 DNA: TGTGCCAGCAGTTCAACCGGGACAGGGATTTATGGCTACACCTTC. It translates to CASSSTGTGIYGYTF.

This chain links TRBV30 with TRBJ1-1; 7 bases line up with TRBD1. V shed 5 bases and J 4 bases; nucleotides not matched to a gene: 16. Germline lookup yields CDR1 GTSNPN and CDR2 SVGIG (reference sequence). The CDR3 spans 16 residues. The CDR3 sequence is CAWGRTGRDHVTEAFF. The DNA for the CDR3 is TGTGCCTGGGGCCGGACAGGAAGGGATCACGTCACTGAAGCTTTCTTT.

The chain employs TRBV20-1 and TRBJ2-5; 9 bases agree with TRBD2. Germline CDR1 and CDR2: DFQATT and SNEGSKA (reference sequence). This CDR3 is 15 amino acids long. V was clipped by 3 bases and J by 2 bases; unmatched bases: 7. CDR3 nucleotides: TGCAGTGCTAGTGTAGCGGGGGCCCCACAAGAGACCCAGTACTTC. It translates to CSASVAGAPQETQYF.

The rearrangement uses TRBV7-2 and TRBJ2-3, with 8 positions matching TRBD2. The CDR3 has 18 residues. The germline V gene encodes CDR1 SGHTA and CDR2 FQGNSA. J gave up 5 bases and V 5 bases, and 18 bases lay outside the gene matches. CDR3 protein: CASSQQLLAGPQGDTQYF. The CDR3 coding sequence is TGTGCCAGCAGCCAACAGCTCCTAGCGGGCCCACAGGGAGATACGCAGTATTTT.

This clonotype was counted only a few times. The chain uses TRBV6-5 and TRBJ1-2; D call uncertain. CDR3 size: 13 residues. Germline V CDR1 and CDR2: MNHEY, SVGAGI. V was shortened by 4 bases and J by 4 bases, with 10 bases between the two germline ends. The chain's CDR3 is CASSLTDIYGYTF. Written as DNA, the CDR3 is TGTGCCAGCAGTTTGACGGATATCTATGGCTACACCTTC.

The V gene is TRBV6-5, the J gene TRBJ2-3; 7 bases are shared with TRBD1. V gave up 5 bases and J gave up 2 bases; unmatched junction bases: 10. CDR3 size: 16 residues. Per the germline V gene, CDR1 is MNHEY and CDR2 is SVGAGI. This CDR3 reads CASSLGTGALTDTQYF. The CDR3 coding sequence is TGTGCCAGCAGTCTTGGTACAGGGGCCCTCACAGATACGCAGTATTTT.

The rearrangement uses TRBV3-1 and TRBJ2-5, with D unclear. The CDR3 length is 15 residues. Germline CDR1 and CDR2: LGHDT and YNNKEL (reference sequence). Trimming took 9 bases from V and 0 from J, leaving 17 bases between them. The CDR3, as DNA: TGTGCCAGAATCACTAAACGGTGGGACCAAGAGACCCAGTACTTC. Protein product: CARITKRWDQETQYF.

This clonotype occurred a few times. The chain carries TRBV29-1 and TRBJ2-3; D remains unclear. V gave up 7 bases and J gave up 4 bases, with 12 bases separating them. The CDR3 is 12 amino acids. Germline-derived CDR1 and CDR2 are SQVTM and ANQGSEA. The CDR3 DNA reads TGCAGCGGAGTGGTGTGGGCAGATACGCAGTATTTT. Protein: CSGVVWADTQYF.

The rearrangement links TRBV2 to TRBJ2-1, with 8 bases aligning to TRBD2. Losses at the gene ends were 6 bases for V and 3 bases for J; bases not matched to a gene: 1. Germline loops: CDR1 SNHLY, CDR2 FYNNEI. The CDR3 covers 13 residues. The CDR3 nucleotides read TGTGCCAGCAGACTAGCGGTCTACAATGAGCAGTTCTTC. Translating gives CASRLAVYNEQFF.

V gene TRBV20-1 combines with J gene TRBJ1-2; D is ambiguous. Germline CDR1 reads DFQATT; CDR2 reads SNEGSKA (reference sequence). The CDR3 has 14 residues. Trimming took 3 bases from V and 4 from J, leaving 15 bases between them. The DNA of the CDR3 is TGCAGTGCTAGTCATTCGGAGGGCCCCTATGGCTACACCTTC. It encodes CSASHSEGPYGYTF.

The rearrangement links TRBV5-1 to TRBJ1-2; possible D gene TRBD1, 5 bases. The CDR3 totals 16 residues. The V and J ends lost 7 bases and 6 bases respectively, with 25 bases between them. Germline CDR1 reads SGHRS; CDR2 reads YFSETQ. CDR3 sequence: CASCLQGPQGPHGYTF. For the CDR3, the DNA is TGCGCCAGCTGCCTCCAGGGACCCCAAGGGCCCCATGGCTACACCTTC.

The chain recombines TRBV21-1 with TRBJ2-3; TRBD1 reflects the table's D call only, with no check against the DNA. TRBV21-1 is flagged as a pseudogene. The CDR3 totals 16 residues. CDR3 amino acids: CASSKVDRWRADTQYF. Written as DNA, the CDR3 is TGTGCCAGCAGCAAAGTTGACAGGTGGAGGGCAGATACGCAGTATTTT.

The chain uses TRBV29-1 and TRBJ2-7; no firm D call. CDR3 size: 13 residues. Trimming removed 5 bases from V and 2 bases from J, with 13 bases in between. Germline values: CDR1 SQVTM, CDR2 ANQGSEA. CDR3 residues: CSVRAGLAYEQYF. For the CDR3, the DNA is TGCAGCGTTCGGGCAGGCCTGGCCTACGAGCAGTACTTC.

This chain uses TRBV12-3 or TRBV12-4 with TRBJ2-1, with D perhaps matching TRBD2 (5 bases). The CDR3 loop spans 14 amino acids. V shed 9 bases and J shed 5 bases, with 17 bases lying between them. The CDR3 here is CASSPGSVDNEQFF. In DNA, the CDR3 is TGTGCCAGTTCCCCGGGGAGCGTGGACAATGAGCAGTTCTTC.

The rearrangement joins TRBV29-1 to TRBJ1-2, with 11 bases identical to TRBD1. From germline, CDR1 is SQVTM and CDR2 ANQGSEA. J lost 3 bases, V lost 4 bases, and 4 bases had no gene match. CDR3 size: 14 residues. Written as DNA, the CDR3 is TGCAGCGTTGCTCCGGGACAGGGGGACTATGGCTACACCTTC. Translated, it gives CSVAPGQGDYGYTF.

This clonotype was seen more than once but under ten times. The V and J genes are TRBV7-9 and TRBJ2-1; D call uncertain. The V gene lost 4 bases and the J gene lost 8 bases, with 9 bases spanning the gap. The V gene's germline CDR1 is SEHNR and CDR2 FQNEAQ (reference sequence). The CDR3 is 12 amino acids. The CDR3 reads CASSSLSDEQFF. In DNA form, the CDR3 reads TGTGCCAGCAGCTCCCTAAGCGATGAGCAGTTCTTC.

The chain carries TRBV12-3 or TRBV12-4 and TRBJ2-5; D tentatively fits TRBD1 or TRBD2 (5 bases each). The V end was cut by 6 bases, the J end by 6 bases, with 11 bases between. The CDR3 extends over 12 amino acids. The CDR3 is CASRTPGQTQYF. CDR3 nucleotide sequence: TGTGCCAGCAGGACCCCGGGGCAGACCCAGTACTTC.

The sample holds a few counts of this clonotype. The chain employs TRBV6-2 or TRBV6-3 and TRBJ2-3; D is tentatively TRBD1 or TRBD2 (6 bases each). The V end was cut by 2 bases, the J end by 2 bases, with 14 bases between. Germline-derived CDR1 and CDR2 are MNHEY and SVGEGT. The CDR3 length is 16 residues. CDR3 sequence reads: CASSYGTGASTDTQYF. Here the CDR3 DNA reads TGTGCCAGCAGTTACGGTACGGGGGCATCCACAGATACGCAGTATTTT.

This clonotype showed up just a few times. The V gene is TRBV20-1, the J gene TRBJ2-5; D could derive from TRBD1 or TRBD2 (5 bases each). Looked up from germline, CDR1 is DFQATT and CDR2 is SNEGSKA (reference sequence). V was shortened by 0 bases and J by 5 bases, with 16 bases between the two germline ends. The CDR3 extends over 15 amino acids. The CDR3 bases are TGCAGTGCTAGAGATAGCAGGGACCCGGGGGAGACCCAGTACTTC. Its translation: CSARDSRDPGETQYF.